The T cell receptor (beta chain) under discussion was sequenced for a study of OX40 agonist ivuxolimab in advanced cancers. Study findings and constraints: CD8+ T cells (on average) carried more expanded clones than CD4+ T cells.

Trimming removed 7 bases at V and 2 bases at J, with 6 bases between. This CDR3 is built from 13 residues. Germline V gene sequence: CDR1 MNHNS, CDR2 SASEGT. A remark on this clone: Its antigen remains unknown.

TCRdb's table, derived via immunoSEQ multiplex PCR, lists solely in-frame clones and lacks some. Found here are 50,000 to 70,000 clones, 70% to 90% of them singletons; the top ten hold 11%. This clonotype was sampled from an adult with an advanced solid tumor such as melanoma, head and neck, liver or kidney cancer. Sequences were derived from CD4+ or CD8+ T cells sorted from blood, sampled in a trial of the OX40 agonist ivuxolimab. The chain links TRBV6-1 to TRBJ2-6; D not resolved. The CDR3 nucleotides read TGTGCCAGCACGGGTACTGGGGCCAACGTCCTGACTTTC. It codes for CASTGTGANVLTF.